This TCR beta chain was recorded in a study of blood T cells in healthy people across ages. Study results and caveats: The study found more naive CD4+ cells and higher diversity in long-lived than aged donors. With donor CMV status unknown, expanded clonotype changes were possibly confounded. A strong correlation between TCR beta diversity and naive T cell percentage was seen.

Comment on this clonotype: Its antigen remains unknown.

The authors ran a second PCR of roughly 6 to 11 cycles using a sample-barcoded 5' primer and a J-beta primer mix. Samples each returned at least 3 million CDR3-containing paired-end reads. TCRdb reanalysed the 5' RACE reads using MiXCR and keeps one entry per CDR3 protein. The profile shows some 690,000 distinct CDR3 sequences, about 20% of them singletons. Germline V lookup: CDR1 DFQATT, CDR2 SNEGSKA (reference sequence). The CDR3 totals 16 residues. Sequences were obtained from blood. The clonotype originates from a man between 70 and 80 years old in good health. The rearrangement links TRBV20-1 to TRBJ2-5; 10 bases map to TRBD2. Near its end, the DNA agrees better with TRBJ2-1, so the J call may be wrong. The CDR3 DNA is TGCAGTGCCCCCGGTAAAGCGGGGGGGCTCTACAATGAGCAGTTCTTC. Its protein product is CSAPGKAGGLYNEQFF.